The T cell receptor beta chain under discussion was sequenced for a study of shared clonotypes between healthy human individuals. CDR1 is MDHEN and CDR2 is SYDVKM in the germline V gene. With V trimmed by 4 bases and J by 6 bases, 14 bases remained unmatched. This CDR3 contains 16 residues. Produced via immunoSEQ multiplex PCR; TCRdb's table is partial and in-frame only. The data hold about 1.5 million clones, with roughly 96% observed a single time. The chain is built from TRBV28 and TRBJ2-7; 8 nucleotides align to TRBD1. The clonotype comes from a young man in good health. The sequenced material came from naive CD4+ T cells sorted from blood. As for subset: CD45RA+ positively selected. This CDR3 is CASSSPQSTGTGEQYF. The DNA for the CDR3 is TGTGCCAGCAGTTCACCACAGTCGACAGGGACAGGCGAGCAGTACTTC.